The clone carrying this T cell receptor (beta chain) counts as medium-sized. What it recognizes is unknown. This entry is derived from a study of vaccination and CD4 T cells after COVID-19. Study background: The authors exposed cells to overlapping spike peptides derived from SARS-CoV-2, HCoV-NL63, HCoV-OC43 and HCoV-229E.

Indicated treatment: roughly ten-day PBMC culture with coronavirus spike peptide pools or control peptides (ViraFEST assay). Trimming shortened V by 3 bases and J by 0 bases, and 17 bases separated the two germline ends. Germline CDR1 reads MNHEY; CDR2 reads SVGAGI. There are 17 residues in the CDR3. Sequence data for DNA of cultured CD4+ T cells were generated by the Oncomine TCR Beta short-read assay. TCRdb redid the calling of the PCR reads with MiXCR, one entry per CDR3 protein. The sample contains about 11,000 distinct CDR3 sequences, almost 65% of which appear only once. The rearrangement links TRBV6-5 to TRBJ1-1; no clear D gene. The receptor comes from a human donor who had recovered from COVID-19. The sequencing input was CD4+ T cells from blood, cultured in vitro. CDR3 in DNA: TGTGCCAGCAGTTATCGTCCCGGACCGATCATGAACACTGAAGCTTTCTTT. Translated, it gives CASSYRPGPIMNTEAFF.